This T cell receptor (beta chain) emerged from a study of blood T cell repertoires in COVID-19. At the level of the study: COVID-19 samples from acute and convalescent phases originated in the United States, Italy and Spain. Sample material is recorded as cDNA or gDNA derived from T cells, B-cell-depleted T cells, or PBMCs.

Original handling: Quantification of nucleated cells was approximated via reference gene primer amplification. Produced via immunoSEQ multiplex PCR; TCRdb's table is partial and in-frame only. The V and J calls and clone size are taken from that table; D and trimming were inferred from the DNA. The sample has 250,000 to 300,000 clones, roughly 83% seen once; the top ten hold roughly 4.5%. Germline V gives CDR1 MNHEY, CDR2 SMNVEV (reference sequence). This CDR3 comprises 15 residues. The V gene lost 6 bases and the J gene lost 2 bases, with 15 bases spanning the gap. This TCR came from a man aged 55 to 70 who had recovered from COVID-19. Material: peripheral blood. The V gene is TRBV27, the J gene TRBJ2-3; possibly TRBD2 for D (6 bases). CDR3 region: CASRDSGGVTDTQYF. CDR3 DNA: TGTGCCAGCAGAGACAGTGGCGGGGTCACAGATACGCAGTATTTT.